The rows below give T cell receptor beta chains drawn from one sample of a study of blood T cell repertoires in COVID-19. Profiled with immunoSEQ multiplex PCR; TCRdb holds only in-frame clones, not every one. The sample carries fewer than 80,000 clones, about 87% recorded once. The sample consisted of peripheral blood. The receptors were sampled from a man aged 70-80 years with acute or convalescent COVID-19. Each CDR3 is given with its conserved first and last residue. Each record gives: CDR3 length, V gene, D gene, CDR3 protein. D genes are given only for firm matches.

CDR3 length: 17; V gene: TRBV19; D gene: NA; CDR3 protein: CASSIPGHSPSGNTIYF
CDR3 length: 15; V gene: TRBV5-1; D gene: NA; CDR3 protein: CASSLALGSGNEQFF
CDR3 length: 15; V gene: TRBV3-1/TRBV3-2; D gene: NA; CDR3 protein: CASSHRKGGWTEAFF
CDR3 length: 16; V gene: TRBV9; D gene: TRBD1; CDR3 protein: CASSVAGTGYTGELFF
CDR3 length: 12; V gene: TRBV29-1; D gene: NA; CDR3 protein: CSVEEGSQPQHF
CDR3 length: 14; V gene: TRBV7-3; D gene: NA; CDR3 protein: CASSLQGNSYEQYF
CDR3 length: 13; V gene: TRBV11-3; D gene: NA; CDR3 protein: CASRRTDEETQYF
CDR3 length: 14; V gene: TRBV20-1; D gene: NA; CDR3 protein: CSASLDNAGFGYTF
CDR3 length: 14; V gene: TRBV2; D gene: NA; CDR3 protein: CASSEGREYQPQHF
CDR3 length: 14; V gene: TRBV5-8; D gene: TRBD1; CDR3 protein: CASSWDSPPDTQYF
CDR3 length: 16; V gene: TRBV6-4; D gene: TRBD2; CDR3 protein: CASSDKRGSSYNEQFF
CDR3 length: 13; V gene: TRBV11-2; D gene: NA; CDR3 protein: CASSLDRGTEAFF
CDR3 length: 17; V gene: TRBV4-1; D gene: TRBD2; CDR3 protein: CASSQDRAGWNTGELFF
CDR3 length: 16; V gene: TRBV11-3; D gene: TRBD1; CDR3 protein: CASSKSTGTGQYEQYF
CDR3 length: 10; V gene: TRBV19; D gene: NA; CDR3 protein: CASGEAGYTF
CDR3 length: 12; V gene: TRBV5-4; D gene: NA; CDR3 protein: CASSLDRIQAFF
CDR3 length: 16; V gene: TRBV19; D gene: NA; CDR3 protein: CASSLNREIYNSPLHF
CDR3 length: 15; V gene: TRBV9; D gene: NA; CDR3 protein: CASSVGMQGFVSYTF
CDR3 length: 15; V gene: TRBV11-1; D gene: TRBD1; CDR3 protein: CASNSGTGMNTEAFF
CDR3 length: 12; V gene: TRBV9; D gene: NA; CDR3 protein: CASSARLGELFF
CDR3 length: 14; V gene: TRBV10-2; D gene: NA; CDR3 protein: CASSREFEADTQYF
CDR3 length: 13; V gene: TRBV7-2; D gene: NA; CDR3 protein: CASSRGGGYGYTF
CDR3 length: 16; V gene: TRBV7-9; D gene: NA; CDR3 protein: CASSLAVSQGGETQYF
CDR3 length: 14; V gene: TRBV5-6; D gene: NA; CDR3 protein: CASSFQGHNQPQHF
CDR3 length: 14; V gene: TRBV18; D gene: TRBD2; CDR3 protein: CASLTSGSSGELFF
CDR3 length: 13; V gene: TRBV25-1; D gene: NA; CDR3 protein: CASRDRIYGELFF
CDR3 length: 17; V gene: TRBV18; D gene: TRBD2; CDR3 protein: CASSRGLAGGPEDTQYF
CDR3 length: 14; V gene: TRBV19; D gene: TRBD1; CDR3 protein: CASLHPQGDQPQHF
CDR3 length: 17; V gene: TRBV3-1/TRBV3-2; D gene: TRBD1; CDR3 protein: CASSQTGTGGAVWPQYF
CDR3 length: 13; V gene: TRBV3-1/TRBV3-2; D gene: NA; CDR3 protein: CASSQGLGYEQFF
CDR3 length: 15; V gene: TRBV30; D gene: NA; CDR3 protein: CAWSPAGQGNQPQHF
CDR3 length: 14; V gene: TRBV18; D gene: NA; CDR3 protein: CASSPSTNTGELFF
CDR3 length: 14; V gene: TRBV6-5; D gene: TRBD1; CDR3 protein: CASSKQGMNTEAFF
CDR3 length: 15; V gene: TRBV6-2/TRBV6-3; D gene: NA; CDR3 protein: CASSYMGLNTDTQYF